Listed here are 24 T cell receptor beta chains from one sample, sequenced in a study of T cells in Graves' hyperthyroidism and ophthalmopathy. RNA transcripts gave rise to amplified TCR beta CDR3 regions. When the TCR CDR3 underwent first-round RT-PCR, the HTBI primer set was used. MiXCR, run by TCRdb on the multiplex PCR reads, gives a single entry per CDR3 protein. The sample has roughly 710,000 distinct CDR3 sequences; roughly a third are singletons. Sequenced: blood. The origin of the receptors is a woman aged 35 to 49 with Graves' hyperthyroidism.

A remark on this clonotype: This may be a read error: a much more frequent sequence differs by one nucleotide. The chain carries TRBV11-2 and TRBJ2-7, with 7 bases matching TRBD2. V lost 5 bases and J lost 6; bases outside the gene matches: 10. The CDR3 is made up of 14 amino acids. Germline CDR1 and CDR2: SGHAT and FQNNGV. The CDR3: CASSPGRGPCEQYF. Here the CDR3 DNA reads TGTGCCAGCAGCCCGGGGAGGGGACCCTGCGAGCAGTACTTC.

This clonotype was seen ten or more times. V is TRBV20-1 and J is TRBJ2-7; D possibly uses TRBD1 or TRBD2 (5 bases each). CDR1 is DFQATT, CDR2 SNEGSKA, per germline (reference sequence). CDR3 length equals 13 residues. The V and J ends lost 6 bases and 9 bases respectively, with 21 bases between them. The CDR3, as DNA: TGCAGTGCCGCCGGGGACCCGATCTATGGGCAGTACTTC. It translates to CSAAGDPIYGQYF.

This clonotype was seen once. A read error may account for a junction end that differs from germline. CDR3 loop: CASGEGTGGETQYF. The CDR3 DNA follows: TGTGCCAGCGGTGAAGGGACAGGAGGAGAGACCCAGTACTTC. This chain uses TRBV6-1 with TRBJ2-5; 8 bases match TRBD1. Germline V gives CDR1 MNHNS, CDR2 SASEGT. The CDR3 is 14 residues long.

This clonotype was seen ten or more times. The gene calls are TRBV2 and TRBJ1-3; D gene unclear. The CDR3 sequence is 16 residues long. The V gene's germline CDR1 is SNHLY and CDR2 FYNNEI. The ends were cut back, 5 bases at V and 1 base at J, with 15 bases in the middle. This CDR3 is CASSKRGRESGNTIYF. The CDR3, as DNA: TGTGCCAGCAGTAAGCGCGGGCGGGAGTCTGGAAACACCATATATTTT.

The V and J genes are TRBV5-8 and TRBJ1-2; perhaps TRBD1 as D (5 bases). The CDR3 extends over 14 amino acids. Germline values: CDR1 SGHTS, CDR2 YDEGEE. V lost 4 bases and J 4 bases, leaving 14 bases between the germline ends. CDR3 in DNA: TGTGCCAGCAGCCCCGGGGACCAGATCTATGGCTACACCTTC. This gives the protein CASSPGDQIYGYTF. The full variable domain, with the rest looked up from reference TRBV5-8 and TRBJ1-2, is EAGVTQSPTHLIKTRGQQATLRCSPISGHTSVYWYQQALGLGLQFLLWYDEGEERNRGNFPPRFSGRQFPNYSSELNVNALELEDSALYLCASSPGDQIYGYTFGSGTRLTVV.

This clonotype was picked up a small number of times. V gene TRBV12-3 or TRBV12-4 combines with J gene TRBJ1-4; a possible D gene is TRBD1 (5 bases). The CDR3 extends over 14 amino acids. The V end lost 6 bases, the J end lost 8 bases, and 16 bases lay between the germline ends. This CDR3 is CASSWDGAGEKLFF. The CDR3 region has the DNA TGTGCCAGCAGCTGGGACGGGGCGGGGGAAAAACTGTTTTTT.

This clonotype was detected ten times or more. For the CDR3, the DNA is TGTGCCAGCAGCCAAGGGTTGCTAGGGCCGTACGAGCAGTACTTC. Translating it yields CASSQGLLGPYEQYF. This chain uses TRBV14 with TRBJ2-7, with D hard to call. Germline CDR1 reads SGHDN; CDR2 reads FVKESK. Trimming left V 1 base short and J 4 bases short, with 14 bases between. The CDR3 sequence is 15 residues long.

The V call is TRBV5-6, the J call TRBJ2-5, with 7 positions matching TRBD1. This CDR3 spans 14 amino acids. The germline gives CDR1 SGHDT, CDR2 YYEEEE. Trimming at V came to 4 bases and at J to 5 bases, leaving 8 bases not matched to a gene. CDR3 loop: CASSLWTGWETQYF. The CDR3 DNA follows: TGTGCCAGCAGCCTGTGGACAGGATGGGAGACCCAGTACTTC.

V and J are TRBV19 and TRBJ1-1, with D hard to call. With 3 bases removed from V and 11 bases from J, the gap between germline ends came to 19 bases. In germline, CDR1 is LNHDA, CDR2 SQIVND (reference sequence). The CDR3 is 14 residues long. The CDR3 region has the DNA TGTGCCAGTAGTATTGGCCGGATTGAGGTCCCGGCTTTCTTT. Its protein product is CASSIGRIEVPAFF.

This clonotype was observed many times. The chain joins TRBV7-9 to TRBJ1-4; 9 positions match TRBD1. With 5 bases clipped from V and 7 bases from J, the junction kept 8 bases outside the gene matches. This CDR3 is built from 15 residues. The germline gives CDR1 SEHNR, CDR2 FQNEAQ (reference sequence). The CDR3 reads CASSPGQGRAEKLFF. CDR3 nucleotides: TGTGCCAGCAGCCCGGGACAGGGACGGGCTGAAAAACTGTTTTTT.

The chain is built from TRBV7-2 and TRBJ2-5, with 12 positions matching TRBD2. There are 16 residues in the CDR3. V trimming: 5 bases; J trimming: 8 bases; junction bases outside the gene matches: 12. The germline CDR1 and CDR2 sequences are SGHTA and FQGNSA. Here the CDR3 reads CASSNPILAGGPTQYF. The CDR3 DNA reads TGTGCCAGCAGCAACCCCATTCTAGCGGGGGGGCCTACCCAGTACTTC.

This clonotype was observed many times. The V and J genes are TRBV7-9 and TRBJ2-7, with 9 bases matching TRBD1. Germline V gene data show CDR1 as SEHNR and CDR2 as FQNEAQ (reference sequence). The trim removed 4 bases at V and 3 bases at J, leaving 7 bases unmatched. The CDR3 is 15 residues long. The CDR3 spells CASSSGTGLSYEQYF. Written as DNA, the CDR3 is TGTGCCAGCAGCTCCGGGACAGGGCTGAGCTACGAGCAGTACTTC. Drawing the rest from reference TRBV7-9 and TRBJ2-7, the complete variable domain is DTGVSQNPRHKITKRGQNVTFRCDPISEHNRLYWYRQTLGQGPEFLTYFQNEAQLEKSRLLSDRFSAERPKGSFSTLEIQRTEQGDSAMYLCASSSGTGLSYEQYFGPGTRLTVT.

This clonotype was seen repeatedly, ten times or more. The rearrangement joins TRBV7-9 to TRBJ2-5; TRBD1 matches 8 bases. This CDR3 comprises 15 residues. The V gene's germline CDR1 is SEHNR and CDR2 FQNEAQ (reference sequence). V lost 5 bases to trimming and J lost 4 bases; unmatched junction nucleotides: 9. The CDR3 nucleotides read TGTGCCAGCAGCCGAACAGGGGGGAACGGAGAGACCCAGTACTTC. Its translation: CASSRTGGNGETQYF.

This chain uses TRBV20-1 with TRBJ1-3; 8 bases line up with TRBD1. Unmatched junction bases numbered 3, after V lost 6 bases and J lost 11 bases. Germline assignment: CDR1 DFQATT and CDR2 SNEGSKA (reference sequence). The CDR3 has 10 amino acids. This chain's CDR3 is CSAGQGSIYF. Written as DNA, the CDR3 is TGCAGTGCCGGACAGGGTTCCATATATTTT.

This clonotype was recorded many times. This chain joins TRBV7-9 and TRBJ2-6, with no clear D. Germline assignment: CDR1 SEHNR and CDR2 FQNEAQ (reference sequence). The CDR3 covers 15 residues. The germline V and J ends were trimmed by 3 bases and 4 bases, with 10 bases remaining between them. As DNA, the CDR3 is TGTGCCAGCAGCTTTAACTTCAGGGGGGCCAACGTCCTGACTTTC. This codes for CASSFNFRGANVLTF.

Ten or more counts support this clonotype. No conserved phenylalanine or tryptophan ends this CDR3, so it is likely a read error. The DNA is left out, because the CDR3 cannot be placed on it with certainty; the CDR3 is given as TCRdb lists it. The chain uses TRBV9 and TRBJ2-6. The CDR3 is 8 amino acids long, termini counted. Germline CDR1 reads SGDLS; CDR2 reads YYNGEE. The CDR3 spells CASSSRTS.

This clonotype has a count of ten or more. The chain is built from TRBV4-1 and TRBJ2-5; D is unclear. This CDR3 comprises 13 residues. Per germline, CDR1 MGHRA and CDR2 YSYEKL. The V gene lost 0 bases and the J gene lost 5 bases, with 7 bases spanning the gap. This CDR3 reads CASSQDRAETQYF. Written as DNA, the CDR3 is TGCGCCAGCAGCCAAGATAGAGCTGAGACCCAGTACTTC.

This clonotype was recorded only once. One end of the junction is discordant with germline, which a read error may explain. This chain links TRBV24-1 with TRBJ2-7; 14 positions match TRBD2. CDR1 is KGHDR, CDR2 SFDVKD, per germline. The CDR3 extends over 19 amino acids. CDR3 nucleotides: TGTGCCAGCAGTCCTCCCCGGGGGACTAGCGGGAGAGGGTCCTACGAGCAGTACTTC. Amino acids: CASSPPRGTSGRGSYEQYF.

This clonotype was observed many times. CDR3 loop: CSASSGNTIYF. In nucleotides, the CDR3 is TGCAGTGCTAGTTCTGGAAACACCATATATTTT. V is TRBV20-1 and J is TRBJ1-3; no definite D call. Trimming stripped 3 bases from V and 1 base from J, with 1 base between. From germline, CDR1 is DFQATT and CDR2 SNEGSKA (reference sequence). The CDR3 runs 11 residues.

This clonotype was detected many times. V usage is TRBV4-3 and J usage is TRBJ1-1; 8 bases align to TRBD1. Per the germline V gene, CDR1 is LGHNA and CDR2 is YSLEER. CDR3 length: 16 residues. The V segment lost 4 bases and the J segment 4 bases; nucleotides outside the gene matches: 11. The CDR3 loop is CASSPSRTGSATEAFF. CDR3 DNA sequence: TGCGCCAGCAGCCCATCCCGGACAGGGTCGGCCACTGAAGCTTTCTTT.

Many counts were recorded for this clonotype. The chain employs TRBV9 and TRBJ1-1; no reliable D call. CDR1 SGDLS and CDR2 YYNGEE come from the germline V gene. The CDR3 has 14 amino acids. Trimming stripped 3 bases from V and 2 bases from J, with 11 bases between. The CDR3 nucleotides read TGTGCCAGCAGCGGACATCAAGACAACACTGAAGCTTTCTTT. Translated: CASSGHQDNTEAFF.

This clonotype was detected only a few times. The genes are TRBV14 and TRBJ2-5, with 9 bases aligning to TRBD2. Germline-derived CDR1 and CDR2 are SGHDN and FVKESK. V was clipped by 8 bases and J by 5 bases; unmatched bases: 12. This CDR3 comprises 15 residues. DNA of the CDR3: TGTGCCAGCTCACCACCGGGACTAGCCGAGGAGACCCAGTACTTC. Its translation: CASSPPGLAEETQYF.

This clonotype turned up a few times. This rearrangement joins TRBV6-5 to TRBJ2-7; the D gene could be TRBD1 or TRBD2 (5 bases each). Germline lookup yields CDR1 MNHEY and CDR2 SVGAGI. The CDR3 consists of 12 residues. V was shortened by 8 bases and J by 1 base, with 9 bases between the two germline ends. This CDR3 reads CASRDGSYEQYF. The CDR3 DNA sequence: TGTGCCAGCCGGGACGGATCCTACGAGCAGTACTTC.

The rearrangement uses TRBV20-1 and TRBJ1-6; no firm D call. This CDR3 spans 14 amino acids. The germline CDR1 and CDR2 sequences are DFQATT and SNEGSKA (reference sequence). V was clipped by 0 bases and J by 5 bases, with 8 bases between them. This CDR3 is CSAREASHNSPLHF. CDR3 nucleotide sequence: TGCAGTGCTAGAGAGGCCAGTCATAATTCACCCCTCCACTTT.